Ten or more counts support the clone carrying this T cell receptor beta chain. These data belong to a study of blood T cells in healthy people across ages. A second PCR of 7 to 11 cycles used a sample-barcoded 5' primer and a J-beta primer mix. One entry per CDR3 protein, called by TCRdb with MiXCR from the 5' RACE reads. The sample shows more than 800,000 distinct CDR3 sequences, less than 35% of them seen only once. V was shortened by 3 bases and J by 3 bases, with 12 bases between the two germline ends. CDR1 and CDR2 from the germline V gene are SEHNR and FQNEAQ (reference sequence). This CDR3 has 16 amino acids.

The source is an elderly woman in good health. This chain joins TRBV7-9 and TRBJ2-6; possibly TRBD1 for D (5 bases). The sample comprised blood. The CDR3 nucleotides read TGTGCCAGCAGCTTTCAGGGTTACGTTGGGGCCAACGTCCTGACTTTC. Encoded protein: CASSFQGYVGANVLTF.